Below are 15 T cell receptor beta chains sequenced from a single sample in a study of T cell changes during pregnancy in multiple sclerosis. Sequencing used immunoSEQ multiplex PCR; TCRdb keeps in-frame clones, though not all of them. This repertoire shows more than 80,000 clones, 85% to 95% found once; its top ten account for around 1.5%. The sequences come from peripheral blood, collected after pregnancy. These receptors were obtained from a female donor with multiple sclerosis, enrolled in a pregnancy study.

The J gene is TRBJ1-3, the V gene TRBV5-1; D is undetermined. The germline V gene encodes CDR1 SGHRS and CDR2 YFSETQ. V was shortened by 6 bases and J by 9 bases, with 22 bases between the two germline ends. CDR3 length: 15 amino acids. This CDR3 reads CASTKTGGDSGTIYF. The CDR3 region has the DNA TGCGCCAGCACTAAGACTGGCGGGGATTCGGGCACCATATATTTT. Drawing the rest from reference TRBV5-1 and TRBJ1-3, the complete variable domain is KAGVTQTPRYLIKTRGQQVTLSCSPISGHRSVSWYQQTPGQGLQFLFEYFSETQRNKGNFPGRFSGRQFSNSRSEMNVSTLELGDSALYLCASTKTGGDSGTIYFGEGSWLTVV.

The genes are TRBV2 and TRBJ1-1; unclear D gene. Trimming left V 4 bases short and J 0 bases short, with 9 bases between. Germline V gives CDR1 SNHLY, CDR2 FYNNEI. The CDR3 has 14 amino acids. CDR3 nucleotide sequence: TGTGCCAGCAGTGGGCTTTTCTTGAACACTGAAGCTTTCTTT. It yields the protein CASSGLFLNTEAFF.

V gene TRBV20-1 combines with J gene TRBJ1-5; no definite D call. The CDR3 loop spans 11 amino acids. Between the trimmed V and J ends, which lost 1 base and 5 bases, there was a span of 3 bases. CDR1 and CDR2 (germline): DFQATT, SNEGSKA (reference sequence). The CDR3 DNA sequence: TGCAGTGCTAGAGCAGATCAGCCCCAGCATTTT. Its translation is CSARADQPQHF.

The V gene is TRBV13, the J gene TRBJ1-5; D unresolved. Trimming removed 0 bases at V and 5 bases at J, with 11 bases between. There are 15 residues in the CDR3. CDR1 PRHDT and CDR2 FYEKMQ come from the germline V gene (reference sequence). CDR3 residues: CASSLGGPGDQPQHF. The CDR3 DNA reads as TGTGCCAGCAGCTTAGGTGGCCCAGGCGATCAGCCCCAGCATTTT. The whole variable domain, filled in from reference TRBV13 and TRBJ1-5, reads AAGVIQSPRHLIKEKRETATLKCYPIPRHDTVYWYQQGPGQDPQFLISFYEKMQSDKGSIPDRFSAQQFSDYHSELNMSSLELGDSALYFCASSLGGPGDQPQHFGDGTRLSIL.

The chain recombines TRBV28 with TRBJ2-3; 10 bases are a match to TRBD1. The V gene end was trimmed by 3 bases and the J gene end by 3 bases; junction bases not matched to a gene: 3. The CDR3 runs 15 residues. Germline V gene data show CDR1 as MDHEN and CDR2 as SYDVKM. The CDR3 spells CASSFSDRGTDTQYF. For the CDR3, the DNA is TGTGCCAGCAGTTTCTCGGACAGGGGGACAGATACGCAGTATTTT.

The rearrangement uses TRBV18 and TRBJ2-5; D possibly corresponds to TRBD2 (5 bases). V lost 0 bases and J lost 7, with 12 bases in between. The germline CDR1 and CDR2 sequences are KGHSH and LQKENI. The CDR3 has 14 amino acids. The CDR3 protein is CASSPPNPAGTQYF. CDR3 nucleotides: TGTGCCAGCTCACCACCGAACCCTGCGGGGACCCAGTACTTC.

CDR3 sequence (DNA): TGTGCCAGCAGTTTATCGAGGGGGCCCGAGCAGTACTTC. Residues: CASSLSRGPEQYF. The J gene is TRBJ2-7, the V gene TRBV27; TRBD1 matches 7 bases. Per the germline V gene, CDR1 is MNHEY and CDR2 is SMNVEV (reference sequence). Losses at the gene ends were 0 bases for V and 6 bases for J; bases not matched to a gene: 2. This CDR3 has 13 amino acids.

The chain couples TRBV18 to TRBJ1-4; TRBD1 aligns across 7 bases. J gave up 5 bases and V 3 bases, and 6 bases lay outside the gene matches. The CDR3 sequence is 15 residues long. Germline V lookup: CDR1 KGHSH, CDR2 LQKENI. DNA of the CDR3: TGTGCCAGCTCACCCTATGTGACAGGGAATGAAAAACTGTTTTTT. Residues: CASSPYVTGNEKLFF.

The chain has TRBV19 and TRBJ2-2; 7 positions match TRBD2. CDR3 length: 18 amino acids. Germline loops: CDR1 LNHDA, CDR2 SQIVND (reference sequence). V lost 7 bases, J lost 4 bases, and 18 bases stayed unmatched. CDR3 amino acids: CASKVGQGPGLTTGELFF. The CDR3 nucleotides are TGTGCCAGTAAGGTTGGCCAGGGACCGGGACTAACCACCGGGGAGCTGTTTTTT. The whole variable domain, remainder taken from reference TRBV19 and TRBJ2-2, is DGGITQSPKYLFRKEGQNVTLSCEQNLNHDAMYWYRQDPGQGLRLIYYSQIVNDFQKGDIAEGYSVSREKKESFPLTVTSAQKNPTAFYLCASKVGQGPGLTTGELFFGEGSRLTVL.

This chain uses TRBV4-2 with TRBJ1-2; tentatively, D is TRBD1 (5 bases). The V end was cut by 0 bases, the J end by 4 bases, with 18 bases between. Per the germline V gene, CDR1 is LGHNA and CDR2 is YNFKEQ. This CDR3 is built from 17 residues. The CDR3 nucleotides are TGTGCCAGCAGCCAAGAGATCCAGGGAGGAGTGGGCTATGGCTACACCTTC. It is translated as CASSQEIQGGVGYGYTF.

The genes are TRBV4-2 and TRBJ2-7; 14 positions agree with TRBD2. Germline CDR1 reads LGHNA; CDR2 reads YNFKEQ. V dropped 4 bases and J dropped 3; count of bases not matched to a gene: 11. The CDR3 consists of 18 residues. CDR3 amino acids: CASSLSGTSGSFVYEQYF. CDR3 nucleotides: TGTGCCAGCAGCCTGTCCGGGACTAGCGGGAGTTTCGTCTACGAGCAGTACTTC.

The V and J genes are TRBV5-1 and TRBJ2-3; no reliable D call. This CDR3 has 14 residues. CDR1 and CDR2 from the germline V gene are SGHRS and YFSETQ. The V gene lost 1 base and the J gene lost 3 bases, with 9 bases spanning the gap. In nucleotides, the CDR3 is TGCGCCAGCAGCTTGACAAAAGTTACAGATACGCAGTATTTT. It encodes CASSLTKVTDTQYF.

This rearrangement joins TRBV5-4 to TRBJ1-5; D ambiguous. Germline V gene sequence: CDR1 SGHNT, CDR2 YYREEE (reference sequence). Trimming left V 0 bases short and J 4 bases short, with 11 bases between. The CDR3 sequence is 15 residues long. This chain's CDR3 is CASSLAPGRNQPQHF. The CDR3 DNA is TGTGCCAGCAGCTTGGCTCCTGGCAGGAATCAGCCCCAGCATTTT. Based on the CDR3 plus reference TRBV5-4 and TRBJ1-5, the full variable domain is ETGVTQSPTHLIKTRGQQVTLRCSSQSGHNTVSWYQQALGQGPQFIFQYYREEENGRGNFPPRFSGLQFPNYSSELNVNALELDDSALYLCASSLAPGRNQPQHFGDGTRLSIL.

The genes are TRBV2 and TRBJ2-7, with 9 bases lining up with TRBD2. Germline V gene data show CDR1 as SNHLY and CDR2 as FYNNEI. Losses at the gene ends were 2 bases for V and 3 bases for J; bases not matched to a gene: 2. CDR3 length: 14 residues. CDR3: CASSEPAGGYEQYF. In nucleotides, the CDR3 is TGTGCCAGCAGTGAACCAGCGGGGGGCTACGAGCAGTACTTC.

This chain connects TRBV5-1 to TRBJ1-4; D gene unclear. This CDR3 is 15 amino acids long. With 3 bases removed from V and 5 bases from J, the gap between germline ends came to 14 bases. CDR1 and CDR2 from the germline V gene are SGHRS and YFSETQ. The CDR3 sequence: CASSSTGNVNEKLFF. CDR3 coding DNA: TGCGCCAGCAGCTCCACCGGGAACGTGAATGAAAAACTGTTTTTT.